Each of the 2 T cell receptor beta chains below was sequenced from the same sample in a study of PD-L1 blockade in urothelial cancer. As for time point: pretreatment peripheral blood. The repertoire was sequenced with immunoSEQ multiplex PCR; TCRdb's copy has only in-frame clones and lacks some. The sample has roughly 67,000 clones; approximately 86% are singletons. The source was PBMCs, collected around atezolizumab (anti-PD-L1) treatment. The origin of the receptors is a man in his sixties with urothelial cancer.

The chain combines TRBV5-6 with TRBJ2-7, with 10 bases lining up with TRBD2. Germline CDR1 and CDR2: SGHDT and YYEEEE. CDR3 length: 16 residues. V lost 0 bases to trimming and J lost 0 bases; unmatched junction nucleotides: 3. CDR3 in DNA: TGTGCCAGCAGCTTGGCTAGCGGGGGCCTCTCCTACGAGCAGTACTTC. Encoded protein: CASSLASGGLSYEQYF.

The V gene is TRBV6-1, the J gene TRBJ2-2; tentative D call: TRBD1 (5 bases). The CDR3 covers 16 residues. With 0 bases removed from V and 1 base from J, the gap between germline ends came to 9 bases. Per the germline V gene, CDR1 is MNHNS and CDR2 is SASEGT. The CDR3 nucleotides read TGTGCCAGCAGTGAAGCAACAGGATGGAACACCGGGGAGCTGTTTTTT. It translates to CASSEATGWNTGELFF.